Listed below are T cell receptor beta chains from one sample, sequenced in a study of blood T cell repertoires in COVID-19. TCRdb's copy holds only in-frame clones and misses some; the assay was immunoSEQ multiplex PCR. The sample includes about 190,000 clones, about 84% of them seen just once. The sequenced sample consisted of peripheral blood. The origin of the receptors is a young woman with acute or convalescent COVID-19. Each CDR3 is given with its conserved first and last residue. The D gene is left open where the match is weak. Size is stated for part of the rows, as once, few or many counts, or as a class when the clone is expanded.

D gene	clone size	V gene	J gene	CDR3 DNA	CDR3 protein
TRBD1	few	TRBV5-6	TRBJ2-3	TGTGCCAGCAGCTTGCAGGGGGAGTTCACAGATACGCAGTATTTT	CASSLQGEFTDTQYF
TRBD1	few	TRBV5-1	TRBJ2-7	TGCGCCAGCAGCTTAGGGACAGCCCTCAGCTCCTACGAGCAGTACTTC	CASSLGTALSSYEQYF
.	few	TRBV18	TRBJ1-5	TGTGCCAGCTCACCAGTTCAGGGTAGCAATCAGCCCCAGCATTTT	CASSPVQGSNQPQHF
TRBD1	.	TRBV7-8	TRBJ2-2	TGTGCCAGCAGCTTAGTCTTCTTCGCGACAGGGGGAACCGGGGAGCTGTTTTTT	CASSLVFFATGGTGELFF
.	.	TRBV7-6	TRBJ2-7	TGTGCCAGCAGCACCGGCTCCTACGAGCAGTACTTC	CASSTGSYEQYF
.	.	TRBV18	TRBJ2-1	TGTGCCAGCTCACCACCAGCTAGCACCTACAATGAGCAGTTCTTC	CASSPPASTYNEQFF
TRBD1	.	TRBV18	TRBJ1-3	TGTGCCAGCTCACCGGGACAGGGGAACTCTGGAAACACCATATATTTT	CASSPGQGNSGNTIYF
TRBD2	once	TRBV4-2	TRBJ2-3	TGTGCCAGCAGCCAAGATATTGGGGGGGGGTACACAGATACGCAGTATTTT	CASSQDIGGGYTDTQYF
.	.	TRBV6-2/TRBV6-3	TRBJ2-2	TGTGCCAGCAGCCAGGGGACTTTCACCGGGGAGCTGTTTTTT	CASSQGTFTGELFF
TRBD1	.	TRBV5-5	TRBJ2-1	TGTGCCAGCAGCTTGTGGGACAGGGGCAATGAGCAGTTCTTC	CASSLWDRGNEQFF
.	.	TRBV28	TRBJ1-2	TGTGCCAGACTCCCCCCCGGGCGGGCGGCGGATAATGGCTACACCTTC	CARLPPGRAADNGYTF
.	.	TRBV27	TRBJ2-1	TGTGCCAGCAGTCCCCGGGGAACAGCGTTACAGAGCAATGAGCAGTTCTTC	CASSPRGTALQSNEQFF
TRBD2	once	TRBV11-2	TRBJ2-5	TGTGCCAGCAGCATCTGGGGGGGTCCCGAGACCCAGTACTTC	CASSIWGGPETQYF
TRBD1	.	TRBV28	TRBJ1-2	TGTGCCAGCAGTTCCCCAATCGGACAGGGTGCCTATGGCTACACCTTC	CASSSPIGQGAYGYTF
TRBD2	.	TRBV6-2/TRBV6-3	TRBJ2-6	TGTGCCAGCAGTTACTTACAGCGGGGAGAAGCTGGGGCCAACGTCCTGACTTTC	CASSYLQRGEAGANVLTF
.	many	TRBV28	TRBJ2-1	TGTGCCAGCAGTTTGTCCCGTACTAGGGACAATGAGCAGTTCTTC	CASSLSRTRDNEQFF
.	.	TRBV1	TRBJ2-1	TGCACCAGCAGCCAATTTCGGTTAATAGCGGGGGGTCCGAACAATGAGCAGTTCTTC	CTSSQFRLIAGGPNNEQFF
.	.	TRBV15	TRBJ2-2	TGTGCCACCAGCAGACCCTGGGGGCAGGGCAGCACCGGGGAGCTGTTTTTT	CATSRPWGQGSTGELFF
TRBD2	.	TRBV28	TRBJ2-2	TGTGCCAGTGCGGGGGGTAACACCGGGGAGCTGTTTTTT	CASAGGNTGELFF
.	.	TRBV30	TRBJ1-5	TGTGCCTGGAGTGGGGGCAGATTCAGCAATCAGCCCCAGCATTTT	CAWSGGRFSNQPQHF
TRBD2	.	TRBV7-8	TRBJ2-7	TGTGCCAGCAGCTTAAGGACTAGCGGCTACGAGCAGTACTTC	CASSLRTSGYEQYF
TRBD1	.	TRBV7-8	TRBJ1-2	TGTGCCAGCAGCTCCGGGACAGGGGATGGCTACACCTTC	CASSSGTGDGYTF
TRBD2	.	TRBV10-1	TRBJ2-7	TGCGCCAGCAGTGAGTCAGAGCGGGATCCCCCCCACGAGCAGTACTTC	CASSESERDPPHEQYF
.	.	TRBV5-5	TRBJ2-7	TGTGCCAGCAGCTTGGGACAGGACGAGCAGTACTTC	CASSLGQDEQYF
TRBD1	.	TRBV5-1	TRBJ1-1	TGCGCCAGCATGCGGCAGAGTTACGGGACAGACTCCACTGAAGCTTTCTTT	CASMRQSYGTDSTEAFF
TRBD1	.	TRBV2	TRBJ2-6	TGTGCCAGCAGCCGGGACAGGGCACCTGGGGCCAACGTCCTGACTTTC	CASSRDRAPGANVLTF
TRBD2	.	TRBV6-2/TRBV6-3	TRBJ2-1	TGTGCCAGCAGTTACGGGACTAATCGGTTGTATGAGCAGTTCTTC	CASSYGTNRLYEQFF
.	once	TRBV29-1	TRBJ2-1	TGCAGCGCCCTGGGGGGGGCAAGCTCCTACAATGAGCAGTTCTTC	CSALGGASSYNEQFF
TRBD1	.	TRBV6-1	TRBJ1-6	TGTGCCAGCAGTGTCACCGGGACAGGGCATAATTCACCCCTCCACTTT	CASSVTGTGHNSPLHF
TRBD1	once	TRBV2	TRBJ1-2	TGTGCCAGCGCAGGGGGCTATGGCTACACCTTC	CASAGGYGYTF
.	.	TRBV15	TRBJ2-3	TGTGCCACCAGCAGAGGAAATCCCAGGGATGCGAATACGCAGTATTTT	CATSRGNPRDANTQYF
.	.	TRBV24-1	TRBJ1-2	TGTGCCACCAGTGATTCCGGGGTACAAGCTAACTATGGCTACACCTTC	CATSDSGVQANYGYTF
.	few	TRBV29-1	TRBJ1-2	TGCAGCGTTGAATCCCCTTTTGGCCGGGTGGAAGGCTACACCTTC	CSVESPFGRVEGYTF
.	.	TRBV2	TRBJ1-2	TGTGCCAGCAGCTCCTCAGGGTACTATGGCTACACCTTC	CASSSSGYYGYTF
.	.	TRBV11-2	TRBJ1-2	TGTGCCAGCAGCTTAGTTATCCCAAAAAAACAGCAAATCGGCTATGGCTACACCTTC	CASSLVIPKKQQIGYGYTF
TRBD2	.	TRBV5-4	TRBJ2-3	TGTGCCAGCAGCGGCGGGACTACAATGACAGATACGCAGTATTTT	CASSGGTTMTDTQYF
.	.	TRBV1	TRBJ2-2	TGCACCAGCAGCCTCGAAGGTGGGGCTAGCGGGAGGAACACCGGGGAGCTGTTTTTT	CTSSLEGGASGRNTGELFF
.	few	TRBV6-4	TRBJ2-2	TGTGCCAGCAGTGACTCGATCTCCAGGGGTTCCGGGGAGCTGTTTTTT	CASSDSISRGSGELFF
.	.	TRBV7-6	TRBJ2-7	TGTGCCAGCAGCTCGGATTTCGGAGCTTCCTACGAGCAGTACTTC	CASSSDFGASYEQYF
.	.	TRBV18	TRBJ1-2	TGTGCCAGCTCACCTTCTGTGACAGAAGCTAACTATGGCTACACCTTC	CASSPSVTEANYGYTF
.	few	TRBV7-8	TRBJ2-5	TGTGCCAGCAGCACACCTTGGTACCAAGAGACCCAGTACTTC	CASSTPWYQETQYF
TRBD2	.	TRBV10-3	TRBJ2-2	TGTGCCATCAGACCTAGCGGGAGTATCGGGGAGCTGTTTTTT	CAIRPSGSIGELFF
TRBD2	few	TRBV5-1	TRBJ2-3	TGCGCCAGCAGCAGGATGACTAGCGGGGGTATAGATACGCAGTATTTT	CASSRMTSGGIDTQYF
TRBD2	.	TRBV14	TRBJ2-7	TGTGCCAGCAGCCGCTTGGGACTAGCGGACGAAGTTTACTTC	CASSRLGLADEVYF
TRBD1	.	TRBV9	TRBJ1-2	TGTGCCAGCAGCGTTAGCGGGACAGGGGGCTATGGCTACACCTTC	CASSVSGTGGYGYTF
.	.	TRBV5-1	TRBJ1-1	TGCGCCAGCAGCTCGCTACAGGGAGGGGGCACTGAAGCTTTCTTT	CASSSLQGGGTEAFF
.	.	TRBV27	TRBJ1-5	TGTGCCAGCAGTTTATCGGTGGGGCTCATCAATCAGCCCCAGCATTTT	CASSLSVGLINQPQHF
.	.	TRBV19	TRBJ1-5	TGTGCCAGTAGTATAGCCGGCGGTCACCCTTCCAATCAGCCCCAGCATTTT	CASSIAGGHPSNQPQHF
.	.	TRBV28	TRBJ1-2	TGTGCCAGCAGTCCCGGTGGGCAGGGAAACTATGGCTACACCTTC	CASSPGGQGNYGYTF
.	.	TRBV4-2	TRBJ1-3	TGTGCCAGCAGCCCAGCCAGGGGCGGAAACACCATATATTTT	CASSPARGGNTIYF
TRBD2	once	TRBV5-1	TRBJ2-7	TGCGCCAGCAGCTCAGGACTAGCGGGAGGCCCGAGCTCCTACGAGCAGTACTTC	CASSSGLAGGPSSYEQYF
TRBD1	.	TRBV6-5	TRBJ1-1	TGTGCCAGCAGTCGACAGGGCGATACTGAAGCTTTCTTT	CASSRQGDTEAFF